Sequencing of this T cell receptor beta chain was carried out in a study of molecular identifiers for immune sequencing clone quantification. Findings of the study overall: Should identical TCR molecules share a barcode, the sizes of highly expanded clones could be underestimated.

The CDR3 is made up of 17 amino acids. Germline CDR1 reads MGHRA; CDR2 reads YSYEKL. Between the trimmed V and J ends, which lost 0 bases and 0 bases, there was a span of 15 bases. As concerns this clonotype: The antigen is unknown.

As previously described, bulk TCR libraries were made using listed TCR primers. MiXCR, applied by TCRdb to the PCR reads, yields one record per CDR3 protein. The data contain over 600,000 distinct CDR3 sequences, 20% of them singletons. The sample taken for sequencing was naive CD8+ T cells from blood, with Jurkat cell RNA spiked in. Sample subset: FACS-sorted CD8+CD4-CCR7+CD45RA+ naive T cells. The receptor was derived from a human donor in good health. Some libraries in this study had Jurkat cell RNA spiked in. The chain uses TRBV4-1 and TRBJ2-7; D tentatively reads TRBD1 or TRBD2 (7 bases each). This chain's CDR3 is CASSQEGGTAISYEQYF. The CDR3 nucleotides are TGCGCCAGCAGCCAAGAGGGAGGGACAGCGATCTCCTACGAGCAGTACTTC.